One sample yielded the 4 T cell receptor beta chains listed below, sequenced in a study of blood T cell repertoires in COVID-19. The protocol was immunoSEQ multiplex PCR, while the TCRdb copy is restricted to in-frame clones and leaves out a portion. The top ten hold around 3.3% of the sample, which has hundreds of thousands of clones, approximately 90% seen once. Sequences were obtained from peripheral blood. Every receptor here comes from a man between 18 and 29 years old with active or convalescent COVID-19.

CDR3: CASSQDLATGNYGYTF. CDR3 bases: TGTGCCAGCAGCCAAGATCTAGCGACAGGGAATTATGGCTACACCTTC. V and J are TRBV3-1 (or the pseudogene TRBV3-2) and TRBJ1-2; 7 bases align to TRBD1. The V gene's germline CDR1 is LGHDT and CDR2 YNNKEL (reference sequence). J lost 5 bases, V lost 0 bases, and 9 bases had no gene match. The length of the CDR3 is 16 residues.

The chain couples TRBV6-6 to TRBJ2-7; D is unresolved. Between the trimmed V and J ends, which lost 0 bases and 6 bases, there was a span of 15 bases. The CDR3 is 15 residues long. Germline V gene data show CDR1 as MNHNY and CDR2 as SVGAGI (reference sequence). The CDR3 reads CASSYSRIGPLEQYF. The CDR3, as DNA: TGTGCCAGCAGTTACTCGAGGATAGGTCCTCTCGAGCAGTACTTC.

The chain combines TRBV19 with TRBJ1-5, with TRBD1 matching 7 bases. This CDR3 spans 16 amino acids. Germline lookup yields CDR1 LNHDA and CDR2 SQIVND (reference sequence). V was pared by 8 bases and J by 2 bases, with 12 bases of the junction left unmatched. CDR3 nucleotide sequence: TGTGCCAGTGTGGACAGGCCCCGGGCTGGCAATCAGCCCCAGCATTTT. The encoded protein is CASVDRPRAGNQPQHF.

This clone was seen only a few times. The V call is TRBV10-3, the J call TRBJ1-5; D unresolved. V gave up 0 bases and J gave up 2 bases, with 8 bases separating them. This CDR3 has 15 amino acids. Germline V gene lookup returns CDR1 ENHRY and CDR2 SYGVKD. The CDR3 sequence: CAISESEGRNQPQHF. Here the CDR3 DNA reads TGTGCCATCAGTGAGTCGGAGGGCCGCAATCAGCCCCAGCATTTT.